This TCR beta chain comes out of a study of CD8 T cells in ankylosing spondylitis. Study-wide findings and caveats: Some motif variants were previously reported in reactive arthritis synovial fluid and blood. Among TCR beta sequences, a motif of eight or nine highly homologous variants appeared characteristic of ankylosing spondylitis blood.

A note on this clonotype: Its antigen is unknown.

Molecular-barcoded quantitative 5'-RACE produced these TCR beta libraries. Each CDR3 protein is one row after TCRdb ran MiXCR on the 5' RACE reads. The sample has some 270,000 distinct CDR3 sequences; about a sixth are singletons. The specimen sequenced was blood, either unsorted or a sorted T cell fraction (not recorded which). This sequence was found in a male donor with ankylosing spondylitis or in good health (not recorded which).

The DNA of the CDR3 is TGTGCCAGCAGTTTATCGGCAGACTACGAGCAGTACTTC. It translates to CASSLSADYEQYF. The chain has TRBV27 and TRBJ2-7; D call uncertain. The CDR3 is 13 residues long. With 0 bases removed from V and 3 bases from J, the gap between germline ends came to 6 bases. CDR1 is MNHEY, CDR2 SMNVEV, per germline (reference sequence).